Only one count was recorded for the clone carrying this T cell receptor (beta chain). TCR beta was sequenced from blood CD8+ and CD4+ T cells. Healthy donors served as age- and sex-matched controls. Negative isolation yielded CD4+ and CD8+ T cells, and FACS enriched TEMRA cells. This sample was included in a study of CD8 T cells in Susac syndrome. V was pared by 4 bases and J by 10 bases, with 10 bases between. CDR3 length: 11 amino acids. Random hexamers were used to reverse transcribe about 0.45 to 1 ug of RNA. The method of amplification for TCR beta CDR3 was immunoSEQ multiplex PCR, covering 54 Vbeta and 13 Jbeta. MiXCR, applied by TCRdb to the immunoSEQ multiplex PCR reads, yields one record per CDR3 protein. The table has 180,000 or so distinct CDR3 sequences, over 85% seen once; the top ten hold more than 0.1%.

Sequenced material: CD4+ T cells from PBMCs. This TCR was sampled from a human donor in good health. The chain recombines TRBV12-3 or TRBV12-4 with TRBJ1-2, with unresolved D. CDR3: CASSSTFSYTF. The CDR3 DNA sequence: TGTGCCAGCAGTTCGACATTTTCCTACACCTTC.